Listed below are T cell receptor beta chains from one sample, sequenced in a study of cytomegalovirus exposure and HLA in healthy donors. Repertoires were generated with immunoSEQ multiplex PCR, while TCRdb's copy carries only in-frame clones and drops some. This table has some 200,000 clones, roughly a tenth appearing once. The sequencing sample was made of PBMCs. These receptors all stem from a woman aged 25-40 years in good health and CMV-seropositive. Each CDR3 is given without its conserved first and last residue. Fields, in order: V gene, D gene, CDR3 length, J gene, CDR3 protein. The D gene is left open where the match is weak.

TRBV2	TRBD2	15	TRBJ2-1	ASSEARLAEAYNEQF
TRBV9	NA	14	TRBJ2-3	ASSDPDSPSTDTQY
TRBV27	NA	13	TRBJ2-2	ASRGTDLNTGELF
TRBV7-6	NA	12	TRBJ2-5	ASSPRGTQETQY
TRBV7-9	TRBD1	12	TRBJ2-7	ASSKSDRYYEQY
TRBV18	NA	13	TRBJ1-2	ASHAGGAGPYGYT
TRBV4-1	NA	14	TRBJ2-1	ASSRPERGSYNEQF
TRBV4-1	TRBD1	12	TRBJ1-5	ASSPQGAGQPQH
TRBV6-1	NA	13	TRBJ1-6	ASSDPRRGNSPLH
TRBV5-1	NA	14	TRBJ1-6	ASSLVPGRDNSPLH
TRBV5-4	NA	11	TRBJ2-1	ASSGQNYNEQF
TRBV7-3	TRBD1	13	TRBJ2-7	ASSIGTGRSYEQY
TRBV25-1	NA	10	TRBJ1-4	ASLATGEKLF
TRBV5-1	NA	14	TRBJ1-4	ASSLDPRSTNEKLF
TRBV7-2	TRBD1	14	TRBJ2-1	ASSSLTGGQYNEQF
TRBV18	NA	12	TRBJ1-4	ASSRSSTNEKLF
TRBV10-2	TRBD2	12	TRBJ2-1	ATSGTRGINEQF
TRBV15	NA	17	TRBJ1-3	ATSRDRVRVGYSGNTIY
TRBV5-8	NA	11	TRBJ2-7	ASSRGRRYEQY
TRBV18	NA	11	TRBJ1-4	ASSPNADEKLF
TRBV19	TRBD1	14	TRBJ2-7	ASSIRQGPGPYEQY
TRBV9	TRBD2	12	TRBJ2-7	ASSVASGTYEQY
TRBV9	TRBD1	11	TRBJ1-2	ASSAPGTDGYT
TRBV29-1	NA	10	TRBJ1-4	SVGRRGEKLF
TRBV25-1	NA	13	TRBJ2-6	ASSDSTTGANVLT
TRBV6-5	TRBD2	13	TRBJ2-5	ASSFPGGSRETQY
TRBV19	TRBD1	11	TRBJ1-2	ASETGTGYGYT
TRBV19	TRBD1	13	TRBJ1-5	ASSSDRVSNQPQH
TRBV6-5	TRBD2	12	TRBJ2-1	ASSLTGGAGEQF
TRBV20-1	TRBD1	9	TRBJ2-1	SADKQGSGF
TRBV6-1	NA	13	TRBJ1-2	ASSEGSGLSGGYT
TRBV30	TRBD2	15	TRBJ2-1	AWSPRTSGVSYNEQF
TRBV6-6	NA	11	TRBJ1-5	ASTGGGLGPQH
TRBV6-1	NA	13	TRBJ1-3	ASGGARATGNTIY
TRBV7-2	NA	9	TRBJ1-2	ASSFISGYT
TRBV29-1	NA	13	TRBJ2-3	SVEDRLASTDTQY
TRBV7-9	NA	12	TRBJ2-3	ASSFTRTTDTQY
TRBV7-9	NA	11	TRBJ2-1	ASSSKTGNEQF
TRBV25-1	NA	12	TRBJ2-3	AISGGGGTDTQY
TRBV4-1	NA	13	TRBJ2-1	ASSPSTNSYNEQF
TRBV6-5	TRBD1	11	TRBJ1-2	ASSYGTGSGYT
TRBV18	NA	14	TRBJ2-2	ASSPPRSANTGELF
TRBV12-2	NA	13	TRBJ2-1	ASRPRLAPYNEQF
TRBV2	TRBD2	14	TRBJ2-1	ASRQPSGSSYNEQF
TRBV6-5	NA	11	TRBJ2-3	ASSTRPTDTQY
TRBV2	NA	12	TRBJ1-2	ASRSPVSIYGYT
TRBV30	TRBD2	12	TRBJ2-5	ARQSGEGGKTQY
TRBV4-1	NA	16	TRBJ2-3	ASSPWGVGRRFTDTQY
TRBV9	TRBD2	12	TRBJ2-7	ASSVDPSGGEQY
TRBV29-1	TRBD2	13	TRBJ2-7	SVQGPGLASTEQY
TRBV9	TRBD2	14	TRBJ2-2	ASSPAGGREVGELF
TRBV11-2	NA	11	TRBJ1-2	ASSQGLNYGYT